Listed below are T cell receptor beta chains from one sample, sequenced in a study of blood T cell repertoires in COVID-19. The repertoire was sequenced with immunoSEQ multiplex PCR; TCRdb's copy has only in-frame clones and lacks some. The sample consists of 90,000 to 120,000 clones, roughly 84% of them appearing once. Sequencing was performed on peripheral blood. These receptors were collected from a human donor in a cohort sampled during active COVID-19. Both conserved end residues are part of each CDR3. A D gene is named only where the DNA matches it firmly. Size values are once, few and many counts, or a class for expanded clones, and some rows have none.

TRBJ1-2,NA,TRBD1,TRBV6-2/TRBV6-3,CASSRDRDHGYTF,TGTGCCAGCAGCCGCGACAGGGATCATGGCTACACCTTC
TRBJ2-2,NA,TRBD2,TRBV23-1,CASSPGLAGGNTGELFF,TGCGCCAGCAGCCCGGGACTAGCGGGAGGGAACACCGGGGAGCTGTTTTTT
TRBJ2-3,NA,TRBD2,TRBV27,CASSLVGLAGPTPTDTQYF,TGTGCCAGCAGTTTAGTGGGACTAGCGGGCCCAACACCCACAGATACGCAGTATTTT
TRBJ2-7,NA,NA,TRBV30,CAWSEQGPTEQYF,TGTGCCTGGAGTGAACAGGGTCCCACCGAGCAGTACTTC
TRBJ2-1,NA,NA,TRBV5-4,CASSLWDTYYNEQFF,TGTGCCAGCAGCCTTTGGGACACCTACTACAATGAGCAGTTCTTC
TRBJ2-6,NA,TRBD2,TRBV11-2,CASSSVSGRAGANVLTF,TGTGCCAGCAGTAGCGTTAGCGGGAGGGCCGGGGCCAACGTCCTGACTTTC
TRBJ1-4,NA,TRBD1,TRBV2,CASSARQGLNEKLFF,TGTGCCAGCAGTGCGAGACAGGGATTAAATGAAAAACTGTTTTTT
TRBJ2-3,NA,NA,TRBV29-1,CSVEAGSEDTQYF,TGCAGCGTGGAAGCCGGGAGCGAAGATACGCAGTATTTT
TRBJ1-4,NA,TRBD1,TRBV28,CASSRKTGWEEKLFF,TGTGCCAGCAGCCGAAAGACAGGGTGGGAAGAAAAACTGTTTTTT
TRBJ1-1,NA,NA,TRBV6-2/TRBV6-3,CASSSTPGDGTEAFF,TGTGCCAGCAGCTCAACGCCAGGGGACGGCACTGAAGCTTTCTTT
TRBJ2-3,NA,NA,TRBV7-9,CASSPRGHPTDTQYF,TGTGCCAGCAGCCCCCGCGGGCATCCCACAGATACGCAGTATTTT
TRBJ2-7,NA,NA,TRBV9,CARGDRGYEQYF,TGTGCCAGAGGCGACAGAGGTTACGAGCAGTACTTC
TRBJ2-6,NA,TRBD1,TRBV18,CASSPIGQGRPPSGANVLTF,TGTGCCAGCTCACCGATCGGACAGGGGCGCCCACCCTCTGGGGCCAACGTCCTGACTTTC
TRBJ2-7,NA,NA,TRBV21-1,CASSTGTGDSRSYEQYF,TGTGCCAGCAGCACGGGGACAGGGGATTCAAGGTCCTACGAGCAGTACTTC
TRBJ2-5,NA,TRBD2,TRBV18,CASSHTSGTETQYF,TGTGCCAGCTCACATACTAGCGGGACAGAGACCCAGTACTTC
TRBJ2-7,few,TRBD1,TRBV7-8,CASSLGAGQGYEQYF,TGTGCCAGCAGCTTAGGGGCCGGACAGGGCTACGAGCAGTACTTC
TRBJ2-1,once,TRBD2,TRBV7-8,CASSTLAGGPYEQFF,TGTGCCAGCAGCACCTTAGCGGGAGGGCCTTATGAGCAGTTCTTC
TRBJ2-3,NA,TRBD2,TRBV9,CASSPGLAGFTDTQYF,TGTGCCAGCAGCCCCGGACTAGCGGGCTTCACAGATACGCAGTATTTT
TRBJ2-5,once,NA,TRBV2,CASSGAIAPQETQYF,TGTGCCAGCAGTGGGGCGATAGCGCCACAAGAGACCCAGTACTTC
TRBJ2-5,NA,TRBD2,TRBV30,CAWSGLAGETQYF,TGTGCCTGGAGTGGACTAGCGGGAGAGACCCAGTACTTC
TRBJ2-1,once,TRBD2,TRBV10-3,CAINRLAGGNEQFF,TGTGCCATCAACCGGCTAGCGGGAGGCAATGAGCAGTTCTTC
TRBJ2-2,NA,TRBD1,TRBV29-1,CSVTLRDRGTGELFF,TGCAGCGTTACGCTCAGAGACAGGGGTACCGGGGAGCTGTTTTTT
TRBJ2-7,NA,TRBD1,TRBV7-2,CASSFLGQPPYEQYF,TGTGCCAGCAGCTTTTTGGGACAGCCCCCCTACGAGCAGTACTTC
TRBJ2-3,NA,TRBD2,TRBV9,CASSGGGTRADTQYF,TGTGCCAGCAGCGGGGGGGGTACGAGGGCAGATACGCAGTATTTT
TRBJ2-5,NA,NA,TRBV7-2,CASSFVFGGMGETQYF,TGTGCCAGCAGCTTCGTGTTCGGGGGAATGGGAGAGACCCAGTACTTC
TRBJ2-4,NA,NA,TRBV28,CASSLGGEGIQYF,TGTGCCAGCAGTTTAGGGGGCGAGGGCATTCAGTACTTC
TRBJ2-7,NA,TRBD1,TRBV27,CASSSRQGVSEQYF,TGTGCCAGCAGTTCTAGACAGGGGGTTAGCGAGCAGTACTTC
TRBJ1-5,few,NA,TRBV5-1,CASSPEGDQPQHF,TGCGCCAGCAGCCCCGAGGGGGATCAGCCCCAGCATTTT
TRBJ2-1,NA,NA,TRBV28,CVASSYNEQFF,TGTGTCGCTAGCTCCTACAATGAGCAGTTCTTC
TRBJ2-7,once,TRBD1,TRBV10-3,CAISETRRGQGFDEQYF,TGTGCCATCAGTGAGACCCGTCGGGGACAGGGGTTCGACGAGCAGTACTTC
TRBJ1-5,NA,NA,TRBV25-1,CASSAIDSYSNQPQHF,TGTGCCAGCAGTGCCATCGACAGCTATAGCAATCAGCCCCAGCATTTT
TRBJ2-2,few,NA,TRBV5-4,CASSLDSHTGELFF,TGTGCCAGCAGCTTGGACAGCCACACCGGGGAGCTGTTTTTT
TRBJ1-5,NA,NA,TRBV7-9,CASSLGEGSNQPQHF,TGTGCCAGCAGCTTAGGGGAGGGTAGCAATCAGCCCCAGCATTTT
TRBJ1-4,NA,NA,TRBV9,CASSEGGGRNEKLFF,TGTGCCAGCAGCGAAGGGGGGGGCCGAAATGAAAAACTGTTTTTT
TRBJ2-1,NA,NA,TRBV2,CASSEVSSRLRDEQFF,TGTGCCAGCAGTGAAGTGTCTTCTCGACTGAGGGATGAGCAGTTCTTC
TRBJ2-7,NA,TRBD1,TRBV28,CASRMTGGFYEQYF,TGTGCCAGCAGAATGACAGGGGGCTTTTACGAGCAGTACTTC
TRBJ1-6,NA,NA,TRBV28,CASSLSSGNSPLHF,TGTGCCAGCAGTTTAAGTTCAGGGAATTCACCCCTCCACTTT
TRBJ2-5,NA,NA,TRBV4-3,CASSQARGPAETQYF,TGCGCCAGCAGCCAAGCCAGGGGCCCGGCGGAGACCCAGTACTTC
TRBJ2-3,NA,TRBD2,TRBV18,CASSPPSPSGRGTQYF,TGTGCCAGCTCACCACCTTCCCCTAGCGGGAGAGGTACGCAGTATTTT
TRBJ1-5,NA,NA,TRBV3-1/TRBV3-2,CASSPSVGNQPQHF,TGTGCCAGCAGCCCGTCAGTGGGCAATCAGCCCCAGCATTTT
TRBJ2-1,NA,NA,TRBV19,CASSIGGWEQFF,TGTGCCAGTAGTATAGGGGGCTGGGAGCAGTTCTTC
TRBJ1-4,NA,TRBD1,TRBV18,CASSPRGQEGATHEKLFF,TGTGCCAGCTCACCACGTGGACAAGAGGGGGCGACTCATGAAAAACTGTTTTTT
TRBJ2-1,NA,TRBD2,TRBV7-6,CASSSIPGLAGVNEQFF,TGTGCCAGCAGCTCGATACCTGGACTAGCGGGAGTTAATGAGCAGTTCTTC
TRBJ2-4,NA,NA,TRBV6-5,CASSYGQKLAKNIQYF,TGTGCCAGCAGTTACGGACAGAAATTAGCCAAAAACATTCAGTACTTC
TRBJ2-7,NA,NA,TRBV5-4,CASSRRRGYEQYF,TGTGCCAGCAGCCGTCGGAGGGGCTACGAGCAGTACTTC
TRBJ1-1,few,NA,TRBV19,CASTFQGTTEAFF,TGTGCCAGTACCTTCCAGGGGACCACTGAAGCTTTCTTT
TRBJ2-7,NA,NA,TRBV5-1,CASSLVVSSYEQYF,TGCGCCAGCAGCTTGGTAGTTAGCTCCTACGAGCAGTACTTC
TRBJ2-1,NA,TRBD2,TRBV11-1,CASSFRTAGEGEQFF,TGTGCCAGCAGCTTTAGGACGGCCGGGGAGGGTGAGCAGTTCTTC
TRBJ2-1,few,NA,TRBV24-1,CATSDSAGRSSYNEQFF,TGTGCCACCAGTGACTCTGCGGGGCGGAGCTCCTACAATGAGCAGTTCTTC
TRBJ2-4,NA,TRBD1,TRBV4-3,CASSQVAGGEAKNIQYF,TGCGCCAGCAGCCAAGTCGCAGGGGGCGAAGCCAAAAACATTCAGTACTTC
TRBJ2-7,NA,TRBD2,TRBV7-9,CASSFLAGGPRQYF,TGTGCCAGCAGCTTTCTGGCGGGAGGGCCTCGGCAGTACTTC
TRBJ1-2,NA,TRBD1,TRBV5-1,CASSQGAQVNYGYTF,TGCGCCAGCAGCCAGGGGGCTCAGGTTAACTATGGCTACACCTTC
TRBJ1-1,NA,NA,TRBV7-2,CASSLDSPFLGGTEAFF,TGTGCCAGCAGCTTAGACTCCCCCTTCCTCGGAGGCACTGAAGCTTTCTTT
TRBJ2-3,NA,NA,TRBV5-4,CASSLEQLVVTQYF,TGTGCCAGCAGCTTGGAACAGCTTGTTGTTACGCAGTATTTT
TRBJ1-1,NA,NA,TRBV12-5,CASGLPRMNTEAFF,TGTGCTAGTGGTTTGCCCAGAATGAACACTGAAGCTTTCTTT
TRBJ1-1,NA,TRBD1,TRBV4-1,CASSQGQGAAAEAFF,TGCGCCAGCAGCCAAGGACAGGGGGCGGCCGCTGAAGCTTTCTTT
TRBJ2-5,NA,NA,TRBV28,CASSLPGEETQYF,TGTGCCAGCAGTTTACCAGGTGAAGAGACCCAGTACTTC